Listed here are 9 T cell receptor beta chains from one sample, sequenced in a study of T cells in Graves' hyperthyroidism and ophthalmopathy. RNA transcripts yielded amplified TCR beta CDR3 regions. A set of HTBI primers served as the primers for a first-round RT-PCR of the TCR CDR3. Each CDR3 protein gets one entry after TCRdb re-called the multiplex PCR reads with MiXCR. The sample contains 500,000 to 800,000 distinct CDR3 sequences, 13% to 15% of which appear only once. The sample taken for sequencing was blood. All receptors come from a woman aged 50 to 60 with Graves' ophthalmopathy.

This clonotype has a count of ten or more. The chain recombines TRBV28 with TRBJ1-5; D uncertain. This CDR3 comprises 17 residues. Trimming took 0 bases from V and 2 from J, leaving 14 bases between them. The germline V gene has CDR1 MDHEN and CDR2 SYDVKM. This chain's CDR3 is CASSLWTGIGGNQPQHF. CDR3 in DNA: TGTGCCAGCAGTTTATGGACGGGAATAGGAGGCAATCAGCCCCAGCATTTT.

This clonotype was counted ten times or more. This sequence joins TRBV7-2 and TRBJ2-3; 9 nucleotides match TRBD2. CDR1 and CDR2 from the germline V gene are SGHTA and FQGNSA. The CDR3 has 16 residues. V trimming: 1 base; J trimming: 3 bases; junction bases outside the gene matches: 5. The CDR3 here is CASSLGASGVTDTQYF. The CDR3 bases are TGTGCCAGCAGCTTAGGGGCTAGCGGGGTTACAGATACGCAGTATTTT.

The V gene is TRBV14, the J gene TRBJ1-2, with TRBD1 as a possible D gene (5 bases). The CDR3 covers 13 residues. V gave up 0 bases and J gave up 14 bases, with 16 bases separating them. Germline V CDR1 and CDR2: SGHDN, FVKESK. The CDR3 bases are TGTGCCAGCAGCCAAGAGTCGGCCCTAAAGGGGACCTTC. Its protein product is CASSQESALKGTF.

A few counts support this clonotype. The chain carries TRBV19 and TRBJ2-6; 11 bases fit TRBD1. Germline lookup yields CDR1 LNHDA and CDR2 SQIVND (reference sequence). Trimming removed 9 bases from V and 3 bases from J; junction bases left unmatched: 7. The CDR3 spans 16 residues. In nucleotides, the CDR3 is TGTGCCAGCAGGGACAGGGGGGGGAATGGGGCCAACGTCCTGACTTTC. It specifies CASRDRGGNGANVLTF.

In this sample, this clonotype turned up a few times. The chain is built from TRBV4-1 and TRBJ1-3; 8 positions agree with TRBD1. Germline lookup yields CDR1 MGHRA and CDR2 YSYEKL. There are 16 residues in the CDR3. With 1 base clipped from V and 3 bases from J, the junction kept 5 bases outside the gene matches. CDR3 nucleotides: TGCGCCAGCAGCCAAGTCCCCAGGGGGCTTGGAAACACCATATATTTT. Protein product: CASSQVPRGLGNTIYF.

The chain links TRBV18 to TRBJ2-7, with D possibly TRBD1 on 5 matching bases. Germline assignment: CDR1 KGHSH and CDR2 LQKENI. The CDR3 consists of 13 residues. Trimming removed 6 bases from V and 5 bases from J, with 14 bases in between. The CDR3 loop reads CASSQGSGDEQYF. CDR3 in DNA: TGTGCCAGCTCTCAGGGTTCGGGCGACGAGCAGTACTTC.

This clonotype was found a few times. The rearrangement links TRBV5-1 to TRBJ2-3, with 8 nucleotides matching TRBD2. CDR1 is SGHRS, CDR2 YFSETQ, per germline. Losses at the gene ends were 8 bases for V and 0 bases for J; bases not matched to a gene: 8. This CDR3 contains 15 residues. CDR3 nucleotide sequence: TGCGCCAGTAAAGCGGGAGTCGTTAGCACAGATACGCAGTATTTT. This sequence encodes CASKAGVVSTDTQYF.

In its sample, this clonotype was seen many times. This rearrangement joins TRBV30 to TRBJ2-1, with 13 bases lining up with TRBD2. In germline, CDR1 is GTSNPN, CDR2 SVGIG (reference sequence). V was clipped by 2 bases and J by 1 base; unmatched bases: 11. This CDR3 spans 19 amino acids. CDR3 bases: TGTGCCTGGAGTCCGCCCCCGGGACTAGCGGGGATATCCTACAATGAGCAGTTCTTC. Amino acids: CAWSPPPGLAGISYNEQFF.

This chain links TRBV19 with TRBJ1-5; D is unclear. Trimming left V 3 bases short and J 0 bases short, with 15 bases between. The CDR3 runs 17 residues. In germline, CDR1 is LNHDA, CDR2 SQIVND (reference sequence). The DNA of the CDR3 is TGTGCCAGTAGTATTACCCCAACCCCAAATAGCAATCAGCCCCAGCATTTT. Translating gives CASSITPTPNSNQPQHF.